Included here is one T cell receptor beta chain sequence, with context. It was with random hexamers that roughly 0.45 to 1 ug RNA was reverse transcribed. Via MiXCR, TCRdb re-called the immunoSEQ multiplex PCR reads, giving one row per CDR3 protein. The sample has 150,000 to 200,000 distinct CDR3 sequences, approximately 93% seen once; the top ten hold 0.09% to 0.12%. This specimen belongs to a study of CD8 T cells in Susac syndrome. CDR3 length: 16 amino acids. Germline lookup yields CDR1 SGHTA and CDR2 FQGNSA. V gave up 3 bases and J gave up 4 bases; unmatched junction bases: 6. The sequence came from a human donor in good health. Sequencing was performed on CD4+ T cells from PBMCs. The chain employs TRBV7-2 and TRBJ1-5; 10 bases map to TRBD1. The CDR3 nucleotides are TGTGCCAGCAGCTTCTCGGGGACAGGGGTTAATCAGCCCCAGCATTTT. It translates to CASSFSGTGVNQPQHF.